This T cell receptor (beta chain) was observed in a study of Ad26.COV2.S vaccination and SARS-CoV-2 variants. Whole-study results and caveats: Researchers reported similar non-spike TCR breadth in vaccine and placebo recipients.

Using immunoSEQ multiplex PCR, the repertoire was profiled, and TCRdb retains in-frame clones only, with some absent. The repertoire includes 250,000 or so clones, 87% of them detected once, and less than 3.5% sits in the top ten. CDR3 length: 13 amino acids. Between the trimmed V and J ends, which lost 4 bases and 0 bases, there was a span of 6 bases. Germline loops: CDR1 MGHRA, CDR2 YSYEKL. Specified treatment: roughly 20 received Ad26.COV2.S at low or high dose, single or two shots; 5 received placebo; per-sample allocation not given. On day 63 after the first injection, vaccine and placebo recipients gave samples. As concerns this clone: The target antigen is unknown.

The gene calls are TRBV4-1 and TRBJ1-2; D unclear. This receptor was obtained from a person aged 18-65 years who received the Ad26.COV2.S COVID-19 vaccine or a placebo. The sequencing used peripheral blood, collected in a trial of Ad26.COV2.S vaccine versus placebo. In DNA form, the CDR3 reads TGCGCCAGCAGCCCCACAACTAACTATGGCTACACCTTC. It yields the protein CASSPTTNYGYTF.